Listed below are T cell receptor beta chains from one sample, sequenced in a study of cytomegalovirus exposure and HLA in healthy donors. The protocol was immunoSEQ multiplex PCR, while the TCRdb copy is restricted to in-frame clones and leaves out a portion. Here the sample spans over 50,000 clones, about 80% being singletons. Sequencing was carried out using PBMCs. The receptors here all came from a man aged 40-50 years in good health and CMV-seronegative. The CDR3 runs from the conserved cysteine through the conserved F or W. Each record gives: J gene, D gene, V gene, clone size, CDR3 protein, CDR3 DNA. D genes are given only for firm matches. Size tells how often a clone was seen (once, few, many) or the class of an expanded clone, and some rows leave it out.

>TRBJ2-5|TRBD2|TRBV10-1|.
CASSGPPLAGGGEETQYF
TGCGCCAGCAGTGGACCCCCCCTAGCGGGGGGCGGGGAAGAGACCCAGTACTTC
>TRBJ2-1|TRBD1|TRBV5-1|.
CASSWDRGRLGEQFF
TGCGCCAGCAGCTGGGACAGGGGGCGACTTGGTGAGCAGTTCTTC
>TRBJ2-7|.|TRBV19|.
CASSISYEVYEQYF
TGTGCCAGTAGTATCAGCTACGAGGTCTACGAGCAGTACTTC
>TRBJ2-5|.|TRBV30|.
CAWSVDGQLSETQYF
TGTGCCTGGAGTGTAGACGGACAGTTGTCTGAGACCCAGTACTTC
>TRBJ1-2|TRBD1|TRBV29-1|.
CSVEGQGSPYTF
TGCAGCGTTGAAGGACAGGGATCCCCCTACACCTTC
>TRBJ2-7|.|TRBV29-1|once
CSALHYSSYEQYF
TGCAGCGCCCTACATTACAGTTCCTACGAGCAGTACTTC
>TRBJ1-6|TRBD1|TRBV15|once
CATSIVQTGGNSPLHF
TGTGCCACCAGCATCGTCCAGACAGGGGGTAATTCACCCCTCCACTTT
>TRBJ2-3|TRBD1|TRBV9|.
CASSVDRGTQYF
TGTGCCAGCAGCGTAGACAGGGGCACGCAGTATTTT
>TRBJ1-5|TRBD1|TRBV29-1|once
CSVRQGSNQPQHF
TGCAGCGTCCGACAGGGTAGCAATCAGCCCCAGCATTTT
>TRBJ2-2|.|TRBV6-1|.
CASSRATGELFF
TGTGCCAGCAGTCGTGCGACCGGGGAGCTGTTTTTT
>TRBJ1-4|.|TRBV4-3|.
CASSQDVMGGQWNEKLFF
TGCGCCAGCAGCCAAGATGTTATGGGCGGGCAGTGGAATGAAAAACTGTTTTTT
>TRBJ1-2|TRBD1|TRBV30|.
CAWRYKGQSYGYTF
TGTGCCTGGAGATATAAGGGACAGTCCTATGGCTACACCTTC
>TRBJ2-1|.|TRBV19|.
CASSMGARIKNEQFF
TGTGCCAGTAGTATGGGGGCACGAATTAAGAATGAGCAGTTCTTC
>TRBJ2-7|.|TRBV23-1|.
CARAHEGEQYF
TGCGCCAGAGCCCACGAGGGCGAGCAGTACTTC
>TRBJ2-5|.|TRBV5-1|.
CASSLNGGSGVGETQYF
TGCGCCAGCAGCTTAAATGGCGGGTCGGGGGTCGGAGAGACCCAGTACTTC
>TRBJ2-5|TRBD1|TRBV2|once
CASRHRGRERETQYF
TGTGCCAGCAGGCACAGGGGAAGGGAGAGGGAGACCCAGTACTTC
>TRBJ2-5|TRBD2|TRBV29-1|.
CSASSGGLGETQYF
TGCAGCGCCTCTAGCGGGGGCCTAGGAGAGACCCAGTACTTC
>TRBJ2-3|.|TRBV5-6|.
CASSSWTVRDTQYF
TGTGCCAGCAGCTCGTGGACAGTTAGGGATACGCAGTATTTT
>TRBJ1-2|.|TRBV7-9|.
CASSLAAGQKDYGYTF
TGTGCCAGCAGCTTAGCTGCTGGACAGAAAGACTATGGCTACACCTTC
>TRBJ1-5|.|TRBV6-1|.
CASSDGMNGQPQHF
TGTGCCAGCAGTGACGGGATGAACGGTCAGCCCCAGCATTTT
>TRBJ1-2|TRBD1|TRBV10-3|.
CAISKTGVDGYTF
TGTGCCATCAGTAAGACAGGGGTGGATGGCTACACCTTC
>TRBJ2-5|TRBD2|TRBV6-1|.
CASSVSSGTSDEETQYF
TGTGCCAGCAGTGTAAGCTCCGGGACTAGCGACGAAGAGACCCAGTACTTC
>TRBJ2-1|TRBD1|TRBV5-6|.
CASSRGTGGYNEQFF
TGTGCCAGCAGCCGGGGGACAGGGGGCTACAATGAGCAGTTCTTC
>TRBJ1-1|TRBD1|TRBV10-3|few
CATSRGRDTEAFF
TGTGCCACGTCCAGGGGGCGTGACACTGAAGCTTTCTTT
>TRBJ1-5|TRBD1|TRBV7-9|.
CASSQVTGSSNQPQHF
TGTGCCAGCAGCCAGGTGACAGGGTCGAGCAATCAGCCCCAGCATTTT
>TRBJ1-5|.|TRBV7-9|once
CASSLATAYLSQPQHF
TGTGCCAGCAGCTTAGCCACAGCATATCTGTCTCAGCCCCAGCATTTT
>TRBJ2-7|.|TRBV2|.
CASSNIYEQYF
TGTGCCAGCAGTAATATCTACGAGCAGTACTTC
>TRBJ1-1|.|TRBV2|few
CASSDWAANTEAFF
TGTGCCAGCAGTGATTGGGCAGCGAACACTGAAGCTTTCTTT
>TRBJ2-7|.|TRBV19|.
CASSINAGNTEQYF
TGTGCCAGTAGTATAAACGCAGGAAACACCGAGCAGTACTTC
>TRBJ1-1|TRBD1|TRBV25-1|.
CASSEAGQGLGNTEAFF
TGTGCCAGCAGTGAAGCCGGACAGGGGTTGGGGAACACTGAAGCTTTCTTT
>TRBJ1-4|.|TRBV30|.
CAWSVGGEELFF
TGTGCCTGGAGTGTAGGGGGGGAGGAACTGTTTTTT
>TRBJ2-3|.|TRBV14|.
CASSPRGRVWSDTQYF
TGTGCCAGCAGCCCAAGGGGCAGGGTTTGGTCAGATACGCAGTATTTT
>TRBJ2-3|.|TRBV7-2|.
CASSPVRLRGPDTQYF
TGTGCCAGCAGCCCTGTTCGTTTAAGAGGGCCAGATACGCAGTATTTT
>TRBJ1-1|.|TRBV18|.
CASSPYDGEGTEAFF
TGTGCCAGCTCACCCTACGATGGGGAGGGGACTGAAGCTTTCTTT
>TRBJ1-2|.|TRBV4-1|.
CASSQDSGQGLLYGYTF
TGCGCCAGCAGCCAAGATTCGGGGCAGGGGCTTCTCTATGGCTACACCTTC
>TRBJ1-1|.|TRBV11-2|few
CASSSPGFYTEAFF
TGTGCCAGCAGCTCACCGGGATTTTACACTGAAGCTTTCTTT
>TRBJ2-7|TRBD1|TRBV14|.
CASSPFDGQGEQYF
TGTGCCAGCAGCCCCTTCGACGGACAGGGCGAGCAGTACTTC
>TRBJ1-4|.|TRBV4-2|.
CASRAQAANEKLFF
TGTGCCAGCAGGGCACAGGCAGCTAATGAAAAACTGTTTTTT
>TRBJ1-1|.|TRBV6-5|medium-sized
CASSTRQGTEAFF
TGTGCCAGCAGTACACGCCAGGGGACTGAAGCTTTCTTT
>TRBJ1-2|.|TRBV28|.
CASSLTGGGYTF
TGTGCCAGCAGTTTAACGGGGGGTGGCTACACCTTC